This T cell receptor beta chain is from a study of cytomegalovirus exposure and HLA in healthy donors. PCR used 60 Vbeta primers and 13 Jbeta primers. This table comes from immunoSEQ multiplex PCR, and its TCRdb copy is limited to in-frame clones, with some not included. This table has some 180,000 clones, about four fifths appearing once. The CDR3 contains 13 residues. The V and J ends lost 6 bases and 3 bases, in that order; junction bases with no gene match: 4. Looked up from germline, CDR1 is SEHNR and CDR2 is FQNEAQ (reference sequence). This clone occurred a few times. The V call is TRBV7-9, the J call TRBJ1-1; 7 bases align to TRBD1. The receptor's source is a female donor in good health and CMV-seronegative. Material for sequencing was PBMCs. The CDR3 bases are TGTGCCAGCAGGGGTACAGGGGACACTGAAGCTTTCTTT. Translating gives CASRGTGDTEAFF.